This T cell receptor (beta chain) appears in the sequencing data of a study of CD8+ T cells in alopecia areata. On the study more broadly: At a dose of 5 to 10 mg twice daily, oral tofacitinib was given to treated patients. Findings of the study overall: TCR sharing was clearer in mice than between patients, perhaps partly owing to patient HLA diversity. Scalp lesions, especially in alopecia totalis/universalis, had higher clonality than normal scalp.

Once RNA had been extracted, it was reverse transcribed into cDNA to act as the sequencing template. The table came from immunoSEQ multiplex PCR; TCRdb's copy has only in-frame clones and leaves some out. The sample holds around 130,000 clones, 58% seen once. About this clone itself: Its matching antigen is unknown.

V was clipped by 0 bases and J by 5 bases, with 7 bases between them. Germline values: CDR1 MNHNY, CDR2 SVGAGI (reference sequence). The CDR3 has 13 amino acids. Sequences were derived from CD4+ T cells sorted from blood, sampled at week 0. The chain has TRBV6-6 and TRBJ2-5; D is ambiguous. The TCR comes from a human donor with alopecia areata. CDR3 nucleotides: TGTGCCAGCAGTTACTCCAGAGTGGAGACCCAGTACTTC. Translated, it gives CASSYSRVETQYF.